The 20 T cell receptor beta chains reported below all come from one sample, sequenced in a study of blood T cell repertoires in COVID-19. Clones were sequenced by immunoSEQ multiplex PCR, and TCRdb holds only the in-frame ones, with some missing. The table lists under 300,000 clones, 89% of them singletons. Sequencing used peripheral blood. Receptors originate from a woman in her thirties or forties who had recovered from COVID-19.

This clone has a single count. The chain is built from TRBV9 and TRBJ2-1, with D perhaps TRBD1 (6 bases). This CDR3 is built from 15 residues. The V and J ends lost 0 bases and 6 bases respectively, with 13 bases between them. From germline, CDR1 is SGDLS and CDR2 YYNGEE. The CDR3 is CASSVVPTGFNEQFF. For the CDR3, the DNA is TGTGCCAGCAGCGTAGTCCCCACAGGGTTCAATGAGCAGTTCTTC.

The chain carries TRBV10-3 and TRBJ2-7, with TRBD1 matching 10 bases. The trim removed 3 bases at V and 0 bases at J, leaving 2 bases unmatched. Germline CDR1 ENHRY, CDR2 SYGVKD. The CDR3 contains 15 residues. CDR3 sequence reads: CAISDRTGGSYEQYF. The DNA of the CDR3 is TGTGCCATCAGTGACAGGACAGGGGGCTCCTACGAGCAGTACTTC.

The V and J genes are TRBV4-1 and TRBJ2-4, with 7 bases fitting TRBD2. V was clipped by 4 bases and J by 12 bases; unmatched bases: 18. This CDR3 contains 16 residues. The germline CDR1 and CDR2 sequences are MGHRA and YSYEKL. The CDR3 nucleotides read TGCGCCAGCAGCCCCATGGCTAGCGGTTCTCTGGTGGATCAGTACTTC. Translating it yields CASSPMASGSLVDQYF.

The chain couples TRBV14 to TRBJ2-7; possibly TRBD2 for D (5 bases). The V end lost 4 bases, the J end lost 3 bases, and 13 bases lay between the germline ends. This CDR3 spans 14 amino acids. CDR1 SGHDN and CDR2 FVKESK come from the germline V gene. The CDR3 here is CASSRDGKGYEQYF. The CDR3 DNA reads TGTGCCAGCAGCCGAGACGGGAAAGGCTACGAGCAGTACTTC.

The chain is built from TRBV6-1 and TRBJ2-5; no definite D call. CDR3 length: 15 residues. V gave up 1 base and J gave up 7 bases, with 16 bases separating them. Germline V lookup: CDR1 MNHNS, CDR2 SASEGT. The CDR3 reads CASSEGHRYPGTQYF. CDR3 sequence (DNA): TGTGCCAGCAGTGAAGGCCACCGTTACCCAGGGACCCAGTACTTC.

This clone was recorded a few times. J is TRBJ1-6 and V is TRBV21-1. TRBV21-1 is a pseudogene segment. The CDR3 sequence is 15 residues long. This chain's CDR3 is CASSRNGGFGSPLHF. Here the CDR3 DNA reads TGTGCCAGCAGCAGAAACGGGGGGTTCGGGTCACCCCTCCACTTT.

This clone showed up just once. V is TRBV28 and J is TRBJ2-7; tentative D call: TRBD2 (6 bases). Germline lookup yields CDR1 MDHEN and CDR2 SYDVKM. V lost 6 bases and J lost 0, with 12 bases in between. The CDR3 covers 14 residues. CDR3 nucleotides: TGTGCCAGCAGCAGCACCGGGAGCTCCTACGAGCAGTACTTC. Its protein product is CASSSTGSSYEQYF.

This chain links TRBV7-2 with TRBJ2-7; TRBD1 matches at 8 bases. The V gene's germline CDR1 is SGHTA and CDR2 FQGNSA. V lost 0 bases and J lost 3; bases outside the gene matches: 4. The CDR3 totals 15 residues. The CDR3 here is CASSLAGTGLYEQYF. CDR3 nucleotide sequence: TGTGCCAGCAGCTTAGCCGGGACAGGACTCTACGAGCAGTACTTC.

This clone was picked up a small number of times. V usage is TRBV7-8 and J usage is TRBJ2-1; 8 bases are shared with TRBD2. Germline assignment: CDR1 SGHVS and CDR2 FQNEAQ. Unmatched junction bases numbered 10, after V lost 1 base and J lost 14 bases. This CDR3 comprises 14 residues. The CDR3 region is CASSLVLAGGSEFF. CDR3 coding DNA: TGTGCCAGCAGCTTAGTGTTGGCGGGAGGATCGGAGTTCTTC.

V gene TRBV3-1 (or the pseudogene TRBV3-2) combines with J gene TRBJ2-1, with a possible D match to TRBD1 (7 bases). There are 13 residues in the CDR3. V lost 7 bases to trimming and J lost 7 bases, with 14 bases between them. CDR1 and CDR2 from the germline V gene are LGHDT and YNNKEL (reference sequence). The CDR3 loop reads CASTSQGRNEQFF. Written as DNA, the CDR3 is TGTGCCAGCACCTCACAGGGGAGGAATGAGCAGTTCTTC.

The rearrangement joins TRBV6-5 to TRBJ2-7; D is possibly TRBD2 (6 bases). Trimming stripped 6 bases from V and 2 bases from J, with 8 bases between. The CDR3 has 12 residues. Germline V gene data show CDR1 as MNHEY and CDR2 as SVGAGI. The CDR3 DNA sequence: TGTGCCAGCAGCGGGAGTACCTACGAGCAGTACTTC. Amino acid sequence: CASSGSTYEQYF.

V is TRBV7-8 and J is TRBJ1-4, with D unclear. The germline V gene has CDR1 SGHVS and CDR2 FQNEAQ. Between the trimmed V and J ends, which lost 2 bases and 2 bases, there was a span of 6 bases. The CDR3 length is 14 residues. CDR3 DNA sequence: TGTGCCAGCAGCTTATTAGCCACTAATGAAAAACTGTTTTTT. It yields the protein CASSLLATNEKLFF. The whole variable domain, filled in from reference TRBV7-8 and TRBJ1-4, reads GAGVSQSPRYKVAKRGQDVALRCDPISGHVSLFWYQQALGQGPEFLTYFQNEAQLDKSGLPSDRFFAERPEGSVSTLKIQRTQQEDSAVYLCASSLLATNEKLFFGSGTQLSVL.

This clone turned up a few times. The DNA for the CDR3 is TGTGCCAGTAGTCAGGACAGGGGGGACTATAGCAATCAGCCCCAGCATTTT. This codes for CASSQDRGDYSNQPQHF. V gene TRBV19 combines with J gene TRBJ1-5; 10 positions match TRBD1. After removal of 5 bases from V and 0 bases from J, the junction contained 7 bases not matched to a gene. The germline CDR1 and CDR2 sequences are LNHDA and SQIVND (reference sequence). The CDR3 extends over 17 amino acids.

The table lists this clone with a few counts. The chain has TRBV11-2 and TRBJ1-6; D unclear. CDR1 is SGHAT, CDR2 FQNNGV, per germline. V lost 1 base, J lost 10 bases, and 11 bases lay in between. The CDR3 runs 14 residues. For the CDR3, the DNA is TGTGCCAGCAGCTTAGTCCAGTCACAGTCACCCCTCCACTTT. Protein sequence: CASSLVQSQSPLHF.

This chain joins TRBV5-4 and TRBJ2-1; D gene unclear. Per the germline V gene, CDR1 is SGHNT and CDR2 is YYREEE (reference sequence). The length of the CDR3 is 13 residues. Trimming took 4 bases from V and 0 from J, leaving 5 bases between them. The CDR3 sequence is CASSTGSYNEQFF. In DNA, the CDR3 is TGTGCCAGCAGCACGGGCTCCTACAATGAGCAGTTCTTC.

The chain joins TRBV28 to TRBJ1-5; 7 bases are a match to TRBD1. CDR3 length equals 14 residues. Unmatched junction bases numbered 5, after V lost 8 bases and J lost 1 base. Germline V lookup: CDR1 MDHEN, CDR2 SYDVKM. CDR3 coding DNA: TGTGCCAGCGGAGGGACAGTCAGCAATCAGCCCCAGCATTTT. This gives the protein CASGGTVSNQPQHF.

V and J are TRBV5-1 and TRBJ2-7, with 8 bases lining up with TRBD2. CDR1 is SGHRS and CDR2 is YFSETQ in the germline V gene. The CDR3 is made up of 18 amino acids. J gave up 3 bases and V 4 bases, and 18 bases lay outside the gene matches. Here the CDR3 reads CASSPGGPELAADYEQYF. In nucleotides, the CDR3 is TGCGCCAGCAGCCCCGGTGGGCCGGAACTAGCGGCTGACTACGAGCAGTACTTC.

V usage is TRBV19 and J usage is TRBJ2-2; D possibly corresponds to TRBD2 (6 bases). Trimming removed 3 bases from V and 2 bases from J, with 7 bases in between. The CDR3 runs 14 residues. In germline, CDR1 is LNHDA, CDR2 SQIVND (reference sequence). The CDR3 loop reads CASSMEGNTGELFF. CDR3 bases: TGTGCCAGTAGTATGGAGGGAAACACCGGGGAGCTGTTTTTT. Full variable domain (remainder filled in from reference TRBV19 and TRBJ2-2): DGGITQSPKYLFRKEGQNVTLSCEQNLNHDAMYWYRQDPGQGLRLIYYSQIVNDFQKGDIAEGYSVSREKKESFPLTVTSAQKNPTAFYLCASSMEGNTGELFFGEGSRLTVL.

The chain carries TRBV5-1 and TRBJ2-4; TRBD1 agrees at 9 bases. The CDR3 length is 15 residues. Germline CDR1 reads SGHRS; CDR2 reads YFSETQ. V lost 0 bases and J lost 7; bases outside the gene matches: 5. The CDR3 DNA sequence: TGCGCCAGCAGCTTGGGGGACAGGGCGGGGAACATTCAGTACTTC. This encodes CASSLGDRAGNIQYF.

The rearrangement links TRBV6-5 to TRBJ2-5; possible D gene TRBD1, 6 bases. V shed 6 bases and J shed 1 base, with 12 bases lying between them. The CDR3 has 14 residues. Germline V gene data show CDR1 as MNHEY and CDR2 as SVGAGI. The chain's CDR3 is CASRQGSSQETQYF. The CDR3 nucleotides read TGTGCCAGCAGACAGGGATCCTCCCAAGAGACCCAGTACTTC.